These 29 T cell receptor beta chains were sequenced from one sample in a study of blood T cells in healthy people across ages. With a J-beta primer mix and a sample-barcoded 5' primer, a second PCR ran about 6 to 11 cycles. MiXCR, run by TCRdb on the 5' RACE reads, gives a single entry per CDR3 protein. The data contain approximately 850,000 distinct CDR3 sequences, roughly 50% of them seen just once; the ten biggest clones take up approximately 20%. Material for sequencing was blood. These TCRs come from a man younger than 40 in good health.

The table lists this clonotype with a count of one. The chain employs TRBV3-1 and TRBJ2-5; possibly TRBD1 or TRBD2 for D (5 bases each). The CDR3 length is 13 residues. V lost 3 bases and J lost 11, with 16 bases in between. Looked up from germline, CDR1 is LGHDT and CDR2 is YNNKEL (reference sequence). The CDR3 reads CASSHQPGRGQYF. CDR3 DNA sequence: TGTGCCAGCAGCCACCAACCGGGACGTGGGCAGTACTTC.

This clonotype was counted a few times. The J gene is TRBJ2-1, the V gene TRBV4-2, with 8 nucleotides matching TRBD2. The CDR3 has 15 amino acids. The junction had 12 bases not matched to a gene; V was cut back by 6 bases and J by 8 bases. Per germline, CDR1 LGHNA and CDR2 YNFKEQ. The CDR3 reads CASRHGTSGGHEQFF. The CDR3 region has the DNA TGTGCCAGCAGGCACGGGACTAGTGGTGGGCATGAGCAGTTCTTC.

This rearrangement joins TRBV7-2 to TRBJ2-2; TRBD2 matches at 7 bases. V trimming: 1 base; J trimming: 1 base; junction bases outside the gene matches: 9. CDR1 and CDR2 (germline): SGHTA, FQGNSA. This CDR3 comprises 18 residues. CDR3 sequence reads: CASSLVSTGGKNTGELFF. The CDR3, as DNA: TGTGCCAGCAGCTTAGTATCGACGGGGGGAAAGAACACCGGGGAGCTGTTTTTT.

V is TRBV4-1 and J is TRBJ1-5, with a possible D match to TRBD1 (5 bases). From germline, CDR1 is MGHRA and CDR2 YSYEKL. Trimming removed 0 bases at V and 4 bases at J, with 10 bases between. There are 15 residues in the CDR3. CDR3 DNA sequence: TGCGCCAGCAGCCAAGAGGGGTGGACAAATCAGCCCCAGCATTTT. Protein product: CASSQEGWTNQPQHF.

J is TRBJ2-1 and V is TRBV3-1; 8 nucleotides align to TRBD2. The length of the CDR3 is 17 residues. With 5 bases clipped from V and 0 bases from J, the junction kept 9 bases outside the gene matches. Germline lookup yields CDR1 LGHDT and CDR2 YNNKEL (reference sequence). The CDR3 here is CASSNRGGPSSYNEQFF. As DNA, the CDR3 is TGTGCCAGCAGCAATCGGGGGGGTCCAAGCTCCTACAATGAGCAGTTCTTC.

V gene TRBV4-3 combines with J gene TRBJ2-3; no firm D call. The length of the CDR3 is 13 residues. Per the germline V gene, CDR1 is LGHNA and CDR2 is YSLEER. V dropped 0 bases and J dropped 7 bases, with 8 bases sitting between them. CDR3 in DNA: TGCGCCAGCAGCCAAGATATCGGGTATACGCAGTATTTT. Its translation is CASSQDIGYTQYF.

This clonotype was seen just once. The V gene is TRBV27, the J gene TRBJ1-4; unclear D gene. Per the germline V gene, CDR1 is MNHEY and CDR2 is SMNVEV (reference sequence). The CDR3 has 11 residues. Trimming removed 5 bases at V and 7 bases at J, with 5 bases between. CDR3 DNA: TGTGCCAGCAGTAAGGGTGAAAAACTGTTTTTT. It encodes CASSKGEKLFF.

This clonotype was counted between two and nine times. The chain uses TRBV29-1 and TRBJ2-7, with unresolved D. V lost 4 bases and J lost 4, with 11 bases in between. The CDR3 is made up of 12 amino acids. Germline values: CDR1 SQVTM, CDR2 ANQGSEA. This CDR3 is CSVGVTSYEQYF. Written as DNA, the CDR3 is TGCAGCGTTGGGGTCACCAGTTACGAGCAGTACTTC.

The genes are TRBV20-1 and TRBJ2-1; 8 positions agree with TRBD2. The CDR3 totals 14 residues. Trimming at V came to 1 base and at J to 3 bases, leaving 2 bases not matched to a gene. Germline-derived CDR1 and CDR2 are DFQATT and SNEGSKA (reference sequence). The CDR3 sequence: CSARGAGVYNEQFF. The CDR3, as DNA: TGCAGTGCTAGAGGAGCGGGAGTCTACAATGAGCAGTTCTTC.

The CDR3 DNA follows: TGCAGTGCCGAAAGTGGGGGTAGCACAGATACGCAGTATTTT. Its protein product is CSAESGGSTDTQYF. V is TRBV20-1 and J is TRBJ2-3; the D gene could be TRBD1 or TRBD2 (5 bases each). CDR1 DFQATT and CDR2 SNEGSKA come from the germline V gene (reference sequence). The CDR3 loop spans 14 amino acids. V was clipped by 6 bases and J by 0 bases, with 13 bases between them.

The V and J genes are TRBV7-9 and TRBJ1-1, with TRBD1 matching 9 bases. Germline V gene data show CDR1 as SEHNR and CDR2 as FQNEAQ (reference sequence). The CDR3 is 14 amino acids. Germline trimming cut 6 bases from V and 3 bases from J; bases unmatched to any gene: 5. The chain's CDR3 is CASRRTGADTEAFF. For the CDR3, the DNA is TGTGCCAGCAGACGGACAGGGGCGGACACTGAAGCTTTCTTT.

This sequence joins TRBV12-3 or TRBV12-4 and TRBJ2-6, with 8 bases lining up with TRBD2. The CDR3 is 19 residues long. J lost 0 bases, V lost 2 bases, and 9 bases had no gene match. CDR3 sequence: CASSLTGGRANSGANVLTF. CDR3 DNA: TGTGCCAGCAGTTTAACGGGGGGGCGGGCGAACTCTGGGGCCAACGTCCTGACTTTC.

This chain uses TRBV6-6 with TRBJ2-1; the match to TRBD1 covers 7 bases. The germline V gene has CDR1 MNHNY and CDR2 SVGAGI (reference sequence). This CDR3 region has 14 residues. The trim removed 3 bases at V and 7 bases at J, leaving 6 bases unmatched. The CDR3 sequence: CASSYTGDLNEQFF. For the CDR3, the DNA is TGTGCCAGCAGTTATACAGGGGATTTAAATGAGCAGTTCTTC.

This clonotype was seen a few times. The chain has TRBV29-1 and TRBJ1-2; 9 positions match TRBD1. The CDR3 covers 13 residues. From germline, CDR1 is SQVTM and CDR2 ANQGSEA. V lost 5 bases, J lost 6 bases, and 7 bases stayed unmatched. The CDR3 coding sequence is TGCAGCGTTTACCGGACAGGGGTTGATGGCTACACCTTC. It yields the protein CSVYRTGVDGYTF.

The rearrangement uses TRBV5-8 and TRBJ2-4; D might be TRBD1 (6 bases). Trimming removed 5 bases at V and 5 bases at J, with 14 bases between. Germline-derived CDR1 and CDR2 are SGHTS and YDEGEE. The CDR3 is 14 residues long. The CDR3 region is CASSPDRNQNIQYF. Here the CDR3 DNA reads TGTGCCAGCAGTCCCGACAGGAACCAAAACATTCAGTACTTC.

J is TRBJ2-7 and V is TRBV7-2, with TRBD2 identical over 11 bases. The germline gives CDR1 SGHTA, CDR2 FQGNSA. V was pared by 5 bases and J by 6 bases, with 6 bases of the junction left unmatched. This CDR3 comprises 14 residues. The CDR3 sequence: CASSDLAGGGEQYF. In DNA form, the CDR3 reads TGTGCCAGCAGCGACCTAGCGGGAGGAGGCGAGCAGTACTTC.

This clonotype was recorded at least ten times. This chain uses TRBV7-2 with TRBJ2-5, with 7 nucleotides matching TRBD2. V shed 5 bases and J 1 base; nucleotides not matched to a gene: 1. Germline V gene sequence: CDR1 SGHTA, CDR2 FQGNSA. This CDR3 is built from 13 residues. This CDR3 reads CASSPGGQETQYF. CDR3 nucleotides: TGTGCCAGCAGCCCGGGGGGCCAAGAGACCCAGTACTTC.

This chain joins TRBV4-2 and TRBJ2-1; TRBD1 matches at 12 bases. The CDR3 length is 15 residues. V shed 6 bases, J shed 5 bases, and the junction held 5 bases outside the gene matches. CDR1 is LGHNA and CDR2 is YNFKEQ in the germline V gene. This CDR3 reads CASSSGQGANNEQFF. The CDR3 nucleotides are TGTGCCAGCAGTTCGGGACAGGGGGCGAACAATGAGCAGTTCTTC.

V gene TRBV5-1 combines with J gene TRBJ2-6; tentative D call: TRBD1 (6 bases). Between the trimmed V and J ends, which lost 5 bases and 9 bases, there was a span of 15 bases. The CDR3 contains 14 residues. Germline V gene data show CDR1 as SGHRS and CDR2 as YFSETQ. CDR3: CASRQDSSFNVLTF. The CDR3 region has the DNA TGCGCCAGCAGACAGGACAGCTCTTTCAACGTCCTGACTTTC.

The chain employs TRBV3-1 and TRBJ2-3; possible D gene TRBD2, 6 bases. Germline V CDR1 and CDR2: LGHDT, YNNKEL (reference sequence). Trimming removed 0 bases at V and 3 bases at J, with 10 bases between. The CDR3 loop spans 15 amino acids. CDR3 sequence reads: CASSQDGGKTDTQYF. In DNA, the CDR3 is TGTGCCAGCAGCCAAGATGGGGGGAAAACAGATACGCAGTATTTT.

The chain links TRBV6-2 or TRBV6-3 to TRBJ2-1; D not certain. CDR1 MNHEY and CDR2 SVGEGT come from the germline V gene. The V gene lost 5 bases and the J gene lost 7 bases, with 6 bases spanning the gap. The CDR3 consists of 11 residues. For the CDR3, the DNA is TGTGCCAGCAGTGGAAGAAATGAGCAGTTCTTC. Its translation: CASSGRNEQFF.

In DNA form, the CDR3 reads TGCAGTGCTAGAGATCAGGGGATGGGCATTCAGTACTTC. Translation: CSARDQGMGIQYF. This chain links TRBV20-1 with TRBJ2-4, with D possibly TRBD1 on 6 matching bases. Between the trimmed V and J ends, which lost 0 bases and 9 bases, there was a span of 12 bases. Germline CDR1 reads DFQATT; CDR2 reads SNEGSKA (reference sequence). This CDR3 contains 13 residues.

This chain connects TRBV4-1 to TRBJ2-7; 10 positions agree with TRBD2. The CDR3 is 16 residues long. With V trimmed by 0 bases and J by 7 bases, 9 bases remained unmatched. The V gene's germline CDR1 is MGHRA and CDR2 YSYEKL. For the CDR3, the DNA is TGCGCCAGCAGCCAAGATCCTAGCGGGGGAGGGAATGAGCAGTACTTC. It yields the protein CASSQDPSGGGNEQYF.

The rearrangement uses TRBV5-1 and TRBJ2-1, with 11 bases that match TRBD2. Germline V gene sequence: CDR1 SGHRS, CDR2 YFSETQ. The CDR3 is made up of 14 amino acids. Trimming cost V 1 base and J 9 bases; bases outside gene matches: 3. The CDR3 region is CASSLTSGSTEQFF. CDR3 sequence (DNA): TGCGCCAGCAGCTTGACTAGCGGGAGCACTGAGCAGTTCTTC.

This chain joins TRBV10-3 and TRBJ2-3, with 9 bases fitting TRBD2. Germline CDR1 and CDR2: ENHRY and SYGVKD. The CDR3 loop spans 16 amino acids. Trimming cost V 5 bases and J 2 bases; bases outside gene matches: 8. CDR3 amino acids: CAISQAGGSNTDTQYF. CDR3 DNA sequence: TGTGCCATCAGTCAGGCGGGGGGGAGCAACACAGATACGCAGTATTTT.

This clonotype was picked up a small number of times. The J gene is TRBJ2-5, the V gene TRBV20-1; 9 bases fit TRBD2. This CDR3 has 13 residues. Germline CDR1 and CDR2: DFQATT and SNEGSKA (reference sequence). Trimming removed 6 bases from V and 4 bases from J; junction bases left unmatched: 6. For the CDR3, the DNA is TGCAGTGCCCTAGCGGGGACGGGAGAGACCCAGTACTTC. Residues: CSALAGTGETQYF.

This sequence joins TRBV7-2 and TRBJ2-4, with TRBD1 matching 10 bases. The J call is uncertain, as TRBJ2-7 better fits the DNA end. Per the germline V gene, CDR1 is SGHTA and CDR2 is FQGNSA. The CDR3 is made up of 17 amino acids. Here the CDR3 reads CASSLEIRGQGSHEQYF. The CDR3, as DNA: TGTGCCAGCAGCTTAGAGATCCGGGGACAGGGGTCCCACGAGCAGTACTTC.

This CDR3 is CASIQGGGGQPQHF. Written as DNA, the CDR3 is TGTGCCAGCATCCAAGGGGGGGGTGGGCAGCCCCAGCATTTT. The chain employs TRBV6-6 and TRBJ1-5, with D tentatively TRBD1 (6 bases). The germline gives CDR1 MNHNY, CDR2 SVGAGI (reference sequence). The CDR3 length is 14 residues. Between the trimmed V and J ends, which lost 7 bases and 7 bases, there was a span of 17 bases.

The V call is TRBV20-1, the J call TRBJ2-5, with 10 bases aligning to TRBD1. The trim removed 4 bases at V and 5 bases at J, leaving 13 bases unmatched. Per germline, CDR1 DFQATT and CDR2 SNEGSKA (reference sequence). The CDR3 length is 16 residues. CDR3 DNA sequence: TGCAGTGCTACCACCCGGACAGGGGGGGTCGGGGAGACCCAGTACTTC. As protein: CSATTRTGGVGETQYF.